The 3 T cell receptor beta chains presented below share a single source sample, sequenced in a study of CD8 T cells in ankylosing spondylitis (dated 2017 in TCRdb). The method was 5' RACE. The instrument given in TCRdb is Illumina HiSeq 2500. TCRdb reworked the public reads: Q25 trimming with fastp, MiXCR clone assembly, productive beta chains retained. CDR3 protein sequences are deduplicated, and each keeps its most common genes and DNA. In all, the sample holds about 140,000 distinct CDR3 sequences, and approximately 32% of those were seen once. About 6% of the sample lies in the top ten. The sample consisted of synovial fluid, either unsorted or a sorted T cell fraction (not recorded which). These receptors came from a male donor with ankylosing spondylitis.

The chain recombines TRBV29-1 with TRBJ2-1; the D gene is possibly TRBD2 (5 bases). The germline CDR1 and CDR2 sequences are SQVTM and ANQGSEA. Trimming took off 2 bases at V and 6 bases at J, with 11 bases between the two ends. This CDR3 contains 13 residues. The CDR3 reads CSVELVGSNEQFF. The CDR3 DNA follows: TGCAGCGTTGAATTAGTAGGGAGCAATGAGCAGTTCTTC.

The rearrangement joins TRBV6-1 to TRBJ2-3, with TRBD2 as a possible D gene (5 bases). In germline, CDR1 is MNHNS, CDR2 SASEGT. The CDR3 loop spans 14 amino acids. Between the trimmed V and J ends, which lost 6 bases and 2 bases, there was a span of 12 bases. The CDR3 sequence is CASRDSVFTDTQYF. DNA of the CDR3: TGTGCCAGCAGGGATAGCGTCTTCACAGATACGCAGTATTTT.

The rearrangement joins TRBV5-6 to TRBJ2-2, with D perhaps being TRBD1 or TRBD2 (6 bases each). Trimming shortened V by 6 bases and J by 5 bases, and 20 bases separated the two germline ends. Germline loops: CDR1 SGHDT, CDR2 YYEEEE. The CDR3 is made up of 16 amino acids. The DNA for the CDR3 is TGTGCCAGCATCCGGAGGGCAGGGGCGCGGACCGGGGAGCTGTTTTTT. Translated: CASIRRAGARTGELFF.